These T cell receptor beta chains were read from a single sample in a study of shared clonotypes between healthy human individuals. TCRdb keeps only in-frame clones here, not all; method: immunoSEQ multiplex PCR. The table lists roughly 2,500,000 clones, 80% to 95% of them singletons. The source material was naive CD4+ T cells from PBMCs. Receptors were obtained from a man younger than 35 in good health. Some clones in this sample may be carry-over from other donors' samples. CDR3s include the opening cysteine and the closing phenylalanine or tryptophan. Fields, in order: clone size, J gene, V gene, D gene, CDR3 DNA, CDR3 protein. A D gene is named only where the DNA matches it firmly. Clone size is not always given. Where it is, it says once, few, many or a class for expanded clones.

NA | TRBJ2-1 | TRBV5-1 | NA | TGCGCCAGCAGCTTGGCTACGGGATTCCCCAATGAGCAGTTCTTC | CASSLATGFPNEQFF
NA | TRBJ2-7 | TRBV28 | NA | TGTGCCAGCATGGGGAACTCCTACGAGCAGTACTTC | CASMGNSYEQYF
NA | TRBJ1-2 | TRBV27 | TRBD1 | TGTGCCAGCAGTAAACAGGGGGGAACAACGGCCTATGGCTACACCTTC | CASSKQGGTTAYGYTF
NA | TRBJ2-1 | TRBV29-1 | NA | TGCAGCGTTGGCTTGGATGAGCAGTTCTTC | CSVGLDEQFF
NA | TRBJ1-2 | TRBV19 | NA | TGTGCCAGTAGTATCCCAGGGCGCGGGGGCTACACCTTC | CASSIPGRGGYTF
NA | TRBJ2-1 | TRBV5-1 | NA | TGCGCCAGCAACCCGGGAACTACCTCCATTAATGAGCAGTTCTTC | CASNPGTTSINEQFF
NA | TRBJ1-2 | TRBV30 | NA | TGTGCCTGGAGCATCAGATCCTATGGCTACACCTTC | CAWSIRSYGYTF
NA | TRBJ2-7 | TRBV9 | TRBD1 | TGTGCCAGCAGCGTGGGACAGGGAGCCCCCTACGAGCAGTACTTC | CASSVGQGAPYEQYF
NA | TRBJ2-7 | TRBV4-3 | TRBD1 | TGCGCCAGCAGCCACGTAGGACAGGGCTCCTACGAGCAGTACTTC | CASSHVGQGSYEQYF
once | TRBJ2-5 | TRBV9 | TRBD2 | TGTGCCAGCAGCCGCGGGGGTGGCGAGACCCAGTACTTC | CASSRGGGETQYF
once | TRBJ2-1 | TRBV28 | NA | TGTGCCAGCAGAGTCCCACAACCGGGGGAGCAGTTCTTC | CASRVPQPGEQFF